This TCR beta chain appears in the sequencing data of a study of cytomegalovirus exposure and HLA in healthy donors. The wider study: Earlier results showed roughly 120 million unique TCR beta sequences derived from approximately 180 million T cells.

This clone was counted only a few times. Antigen specificity is unknown. The PCR was carried out with 60 Vbeta primers and 13 Jbeta primers. As originally analysed: Per a later analysis, the number of unique TCR beta chains was some 80 million, of which roughly 10 million were shared. Using immunoSEQ multiplex PCR, the repertoire was profiled, and TCRdb retains in-frame clones only, with some absent. V, J and clone size reflect that table, while D and trimming were determined from the DNA. The sample carries roughly 80,000 clones, approximately 61% recorded once. Study-level findings and limits: Altogether, about 160 TCR beta chains were recorded as cytomegalovirus-associated.

Germline V gene lookup returns CDR1 MNHNS and CDR2 SASEGT. The V and J ends lost 6 bases and 0 bases, in that order; junction bases with no gene match: 6. CDR3 length equals 15 residues. Though probably carrying unrecorded immune exposures, donors were nominally healthy at sampling. This TCR came from a woman in her forties or fifties in good health and CMV-seropositive. The V call is TRBV6-1, the J call TRBJ1-1, with 8 bases aligning to TRBD1. Material: PBMCs. CDR3 in amino acids: CASSPTGAMNTEAFF. DNA for the CDR3: TGTGCCAGCAGCCCGACAGGGGCCATGAACACTGAAGCTTTCTTT.